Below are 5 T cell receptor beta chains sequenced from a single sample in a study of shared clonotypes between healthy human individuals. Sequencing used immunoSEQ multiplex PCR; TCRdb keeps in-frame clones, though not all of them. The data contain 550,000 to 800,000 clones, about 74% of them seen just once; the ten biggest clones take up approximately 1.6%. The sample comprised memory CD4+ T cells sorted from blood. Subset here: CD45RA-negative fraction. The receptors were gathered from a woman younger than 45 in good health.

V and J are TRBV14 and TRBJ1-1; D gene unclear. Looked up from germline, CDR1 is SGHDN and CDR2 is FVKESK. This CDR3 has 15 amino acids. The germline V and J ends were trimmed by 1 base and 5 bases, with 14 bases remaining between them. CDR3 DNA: TGTGCCAGCAGCCAAGTAGCGGGCCCAACAACTGAAGCTTTCTTT. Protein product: CASSQVAGPTTEAFF.

As DNA, the CDR3 is TGTGCCAGCAGTTCGTACCGGGACAGGGCTAACTATGGCTACACCTTC. The encoded protein is CASSSYRDRANYGYTF. This sequence joins TRBV28 and TRBJ1-2; 9 nucleotides agree with TRBD1. Per the germline V gene, CDR1 is MDHEN and CDR2 is SYDVKM. J gave up 0 bases and V 4 bases, and 6 bases lay outside the gene matches. The CDR3 length is 16 residues.

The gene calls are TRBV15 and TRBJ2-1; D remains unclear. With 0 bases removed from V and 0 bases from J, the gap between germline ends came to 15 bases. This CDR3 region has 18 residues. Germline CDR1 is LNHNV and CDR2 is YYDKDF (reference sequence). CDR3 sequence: CATSRDRPGPSSYNEQFF. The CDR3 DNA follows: TGTGCCACCAGCAGAGATCGGCCGGGCCCGAGCTCCTACAATGAGCAGTTCTTC.

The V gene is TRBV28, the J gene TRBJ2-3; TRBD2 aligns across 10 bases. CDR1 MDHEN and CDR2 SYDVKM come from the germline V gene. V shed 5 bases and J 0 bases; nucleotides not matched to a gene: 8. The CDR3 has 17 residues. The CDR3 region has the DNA TGTGCCAGCAGTATACCGGGACTAGCGAGTAGCACAGATACGCAGTATTTT. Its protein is CASSIPGLASSTDTQYF.

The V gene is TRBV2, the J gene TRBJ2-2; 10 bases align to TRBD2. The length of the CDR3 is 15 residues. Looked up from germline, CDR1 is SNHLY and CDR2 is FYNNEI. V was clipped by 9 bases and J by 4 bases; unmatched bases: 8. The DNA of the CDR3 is TGTGCCAGAACCCTAGCGGGAGTGGGCACCGGGGAGCTGTTTTTT. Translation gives CARTLAGVGTGELFF.